Each of the 9 T cell receptor beta chains below was sequenced from the same sample in a study of blood T cell repertoires in COVID-19. The repertoire was sequenced with immunoSEQ multiplex PCR; TCRdb's copy has only in-frame clones and lacks some. Of just over 90,000 clones listed, 86% were seen once; the top ten hold around 20%. Material: peripheral blood. These receptors were obtained from a woman older than 75 with acute or convalescent COVID-19.

Written as DNA, the CDR3 is TGTGCCAGCTCACCGGGACAGGGGATGAACACTGAAGCTTTCTTT. Its translation is CASSPGQGMNTEAFF. The chain couples TRBV18 to TRBJ1-1; 10 nucleotides match TRBD1. Unmatched junction bases numbered 1, after V lost 3 bases and J lost 0 bases. In germline, CDR1 is KGHSH, CDR2 LQKENI. The CDR3 runs 15 residues.

The V call is TRBV20-1, the J call TRBJ2-1; 8 bases line up with TRBD1. J was trimmed by 8 bases and V by 4 bases; bases with no gene match: 1. The CDR3 covers 11 residues. Per germline, CDR1 DFQATT and CDR2 SNEGSKA (reference sequence). CDR3 in DNA: TGCAGTGCTACAGGGGGCTATGAGCAGTTCTTC. As protein: CSATGGYEQFF.

CDR3 loop: CASSLEGGLNTEAFF. The CDR3, as DNA: TGTGCCAGCAGCTTAGAGGGGGGGTTGAACACTGAAGCTTTCTTT. The V and J genes are TRBV7-2 and TRBJ1-1; the D gene is possibly TRBD1 (6 bases). Germline values: CDR1 SGHTA, CDR2 FQGNSA. Trimming shortened V by 1 base and J by 0 bases, and 9 bases separated the two germline ends. This CDR3 is built from 15 residues.

This chain connects TRBV30 to TRBJ2-2; D remains unclear. This CDR3 comprises 14 residues. With 4 bases removed from V and 0 bases from J, the gap between germline ends came to 9 bases. Per germline, CDR1 GTSNPN and CDR2 SVGIG (reference sequence). The CDR3 DNA reads as TGTGCCTGGATCCATACAGCGAACACCGGGGAGCTGTTTTTT. Protein: CAWIHTANTGELFF.

CDR3 in DNA: TGTGCCAGCAGCTTAGGAAGGGTCAGGGGCCAAGAGACCCAGTACTTC. Translated, it gives CASSLGRVRGQETQYF. This rearrangement joins TRBV7-9 to TRBJ2-5, with D possibly being TRBD1 (6 bases). Trimming left V 1 base short and J 1 base short, with 13 bases between. The CDR3 consists of 16 residues. Germline lookup yields CDR1 SEHNR and CDR2 FQNEAQ (reference sequence). Full variable domain (remainder filled in from reference TRBV7-9 and TRBJ2-5): DTGVSQNPRHKITKRGQNVTFRCDPISEHNRLYWYRQTLGQGPEFLTYFQNEAQLEKSRLLSDRFSAERPKGSFSTLEIQRTEQGDSAMYLCASSLGRVRGQETQYFGPGTRLLVL.

The rearrangement uses TRBV2 and TRBJ2-7; maybe TRBD1 (5 bases). V was clipped by 0 bases and J by 2 bases, with 8 bases between them. From germline, CDR1 is SNHLY and CDR2 FYNNEI. CDR3 length: 14 amino acids. In nucleotides, the CDR3 is TGTGCCAGCAGTGAAGCAGGGGCTCCCTACGAGCAGTACTTC. Translated, it gives CASSEAGAPYEQYF.

This clone has more than one count but fewer than ten. The chain employs TRBV5-1 and TRBJ2-5; 7 nucleotides match TRBD1. V lost 0 bases and J lost 9; bases outside the gene matches: 8. Germline CDR1 is SGHRS and CDR2 is YFSETQ. This CDR3 is 14 amino acids long. DNA of the CDR3: TGCGCCAGCAGCTTGGGCTACCCCCAGGGGGCCCAGTACTTC. It yields the protein CASSLGYPQGAQYF.

J is TRBJ2-5 and V is TRBV6-8; a possible D gene is TRBD1 (5 bases). This CDR3 is 15 amino acids long. Germline CDR1 MNHGY, CDR2 SAAAGT. With 2 bases removed from V and 4 bases from J, the gap between germline ends came to 14 bases. The CDR3 loop is CASSYARDTGETQYF. The CDR3 region has the DNA TGTGCCAGCAGTTACGCCAGGGATACAGGAGAGACCCAGTACTTC.

The V call is TRBV5-1, the J call TRBJ2-3; TRBD2 matches at 8 bases. CDR3 length: 17 amino acids. Germline V gene data show CDR1 as SGHRS and CDR2 as YFSETQ. Trimming cost V 3 bases and J 2 bases; bases outside gene matches: 11. The CDR3 sequence is CASSWLTSGGSTDTQYF. CDR3 nucleotides: TGCGCCAGCAGCTGGCTAACTAGCGGAGGATCCACAGATACGCAGTATTTT.